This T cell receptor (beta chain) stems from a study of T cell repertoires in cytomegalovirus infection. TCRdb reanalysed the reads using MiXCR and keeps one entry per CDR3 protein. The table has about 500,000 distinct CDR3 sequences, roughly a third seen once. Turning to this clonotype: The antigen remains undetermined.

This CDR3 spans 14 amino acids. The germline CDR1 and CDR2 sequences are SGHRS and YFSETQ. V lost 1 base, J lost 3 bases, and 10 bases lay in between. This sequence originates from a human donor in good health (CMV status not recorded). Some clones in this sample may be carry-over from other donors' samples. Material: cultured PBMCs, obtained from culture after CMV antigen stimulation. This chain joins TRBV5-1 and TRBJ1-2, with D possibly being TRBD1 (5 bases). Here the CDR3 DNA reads TGCGCCAGCAGCTTGTGGGGGACTGACTATGGCTACACCTTC. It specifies CASSLWGTDYGYTF.